The clone carrying this T cell receptor beta chain was counted a few times. CDR1 ENHRY and CDR2 SYGVKD come from the germline V gene. The trim removed 2 bases at V and 3 bases at J, leaving 6 bases unmatched. The CDR3 is 15 amino acids. These data are taken from a study of T cells in Graves' hyperthyroidism and ophthalmopathy. The diagnostic basis comprised clinical symptoms, serum thyroxine and TRAb, thyroid ultrasound and orbital computed tomography. Using RNA transcripts as the source, TCR beta CDR3 regions were amplified. First-round RT-PCR targeting the TCR CDR3 was performed with the HTBI primer set. TCRdb passed the multiplex PCR reads through MiXCR, listing each CDR3 protein once. The repertoire holds 550,000 to 700,000 distinct CDR3 sequences, with under 60% as singletons.

This sequence originates from an adult woman with Graves' disease, either hyperthyroidism or ophthalmopathy (not recorded which). The specimen was peripheral blood or thyroid tissue (not recorded which). This chain joins TRBV10-3 and TRBJ2-5; the match to TRBD2 covers 7 bases. CDR3 amino acids: CAISEEGTTEETQYF. CDR3 nucleotide sequence: TGTGCCATCAGTGAGGAGGGGACTACCGAAGAGACCCAGTACTTC.